The rows below give T cell receptor beta chains drawn from one sample of a study of identical twins. TCRdb reprocessed the 5' RACE reads with MiXCR, giving one entry per CDR3 protein. Among some 210,000 distinct CDR3 sequences listed, roughly 15% were seen once. The same data also went into a second study, on T cells expressing NK-cell markers.

What was sequenced was CD8+ T cells sorted from blood. All receptors come from a woman aged 18-29 years in good health. Both conserved end residues are part of each CDR3. The order of the fields is J gene, V gene, clone size, D gene, CDR3 DNA, CDR3 protein. D genes are given only for firm matches. Rows give clone size only sometimes, using once, few, many, or a class for an expanded clone.

TRBJ2-3 TRBV10-3 few NA TGTGCCATCAGTGAGAGGTTAGGGACGGATACGCAGTATTTT CAISERLGTDTQYF
TRBJ2-1 TRBV2 NA NA TGTGCCAGCAGTGACCAGGGCCTAACTCCCTACAATGAGCAGTTCTTC CASSDQGLTPYNEQFF
TRBJ2-5 TRBV12-3/TRBV12-4 NA NA TGTGCCAGCAGTTTATGGACGGAGGAGACCCAGTACTTC CASSLWTEETQYF
TRBJ2-3 TRBV27 few TRBD2 TGTGCCAGCAGTTTAATAGCGGGAGGGCCAGATACGCAGTATTTT CASSLIAGGPDTQYF
TRBJ2-1 TRBV3-1 few NA TGTGCCAGCAGCCAAGAGAAGGACTTCCCCTTCGATGAGCAGTTCTTC CASSQEKDFPFDEQFF
TRBJ2-3 TRBV14 once NA TGTGCCAGCAGAGAAGACAGGACAGATACGCAGTATTTT CASREDRTDTQYF
TRBJ2-7 TRBV7-2 NA NA TGTGCCAGCAGCTTACGTCTTACTAGTTCGTACGAGCAGTACTTC CASSLRLTSSYEQYF
TRBJ1-2 TRBV20-1 few NA TGCAGTGCCCCGGTGGTCGGGGACTATGGCTACACCTTC CSAPVVGDYGYTF
TRBJ1-1 TRBV29-1 few NA TGCAGCGTTAAGGAGGGGAACACTGAAGCTTTCTTT CSVKEGNTEAFF
TRBJ2-1 TRBV10-2 few NA TGCGCCAGCAGTGCGGGGGTTGATGAGCAGTTCTTC CASSAGVDEQFF
TRBJ2-1 TRBV2 NA NA TGTACCAGCAGTGAGGAGTTAGCGGAACCCTACAATGAGCAGTTCTTC CTSSEELAEPYNEQFF
TRBJ2-2 TRBV12-3/TRBV12-4 NA NA TGTGCCAGCAGTTGGCCCCCCGCGAACACCGGGGAGCTGTTTTTT CASSWPPANTGELFF
TRBJ1-1 TRBV7-9 NA NA TGTGCCAGCTCTCACCCCCTGGGGGGAGACACTGAAGCTTTCTTT CASSHPLGGDTEAFF
TRBJ2-1 TRBV20-1 NA TRBD2 TGCAGTGCTAGGGGCGGGAGGGCGAATGAGCAGTTCTTC CSARGGRANEQFF
TRBJ2-7 TRBV20-1 few NA TGCAGTGCTAGAGATCGGACTGTAGGTTGGGAGCAGTACTTC CSARDRTVGWEQYF
TRBJ2-1 TRBV7-9 many NA TGTGCCAGCAGCAACAGGTACAATGAGCAGTTCTTC CASSNRYNEQFF
TRBJ2-5 TRBV6-1 NA NA TGTGCCAGCACGCTAGCGAGGGGAGAGACCCAGTACTTC CASTLARGETQYF
TRBJ2-7 TRBV6-1 NA TRBD1 TGTGCCAGCAGTGCCTGGACAGGGACCTACGAGCAGTACTTC CASSAWTGTYEQYF
TRBJ2-1 TRBV6-5 NA TRBD1 TGTGCCAGCAGTTCCGGGACAGGGGTATACAATGAGCAGTTCTTC CASSSGTGVYNEQFF
TRBJ2-1 TRBV7-9 NA NA TGTGCCAGCAGCCAGAATGAGCAGTTCTTC CASSQNEQFF
TRBJ1-4 TRBV27 NA NA TGTGCCAGCAGTTTTGTTGGGATGGATGAAAAACTGTTTTTT CASSFVGMDEKLFF
TRBJ2-7 TRBV27 few TRBD1 TGTGCCAGCAGTTCCCTCCTGGACAGGGCCTCCTACGAGCAGTACTTC CASSSLLDRASYEQYF
TRBJ1-1 TRBV7-9 NA NA TGTGCCAGCAGCTTAATTGAAGCTTTCTTT CASSLIEAFF
TRBJ2-7 TRBV27 NA TRBD2 TGTGCCACCGGGACTAGCGGGGTCGGTGAGCAGTACTTC CATGTSGVGEQYF